The rows below give T cell receptor beta chains drawn from one sample of a study of cytomegalovirus exposure and HLA in healthy donors. The protocol was immunoSEQ multiplex PCR, while the TCRdb copy is restricted to in-frame clones and leaves out a portion. The sample shows fewer than 250,000 clones, 70% to 75% of them seen only once. The sequenced sample consisted of PBMCs. These receptor sequences come from a man under 40 in good health and CMV-seropositive. Each CDR3 is given with its conserved first and last residue. The D gene is left open where the match is weak. Size is omitted from some rows. Given values are once, few, many or a class for expanded clones.

d_call j_call clone_size v_call cdr3_aa cdr3_nt
- TRBJ2-7 - TRBV19 CASSIGDLGAYEQYF TGTGCCAGTAGTATAGGGGATCTCGGGGCCTACGAGCAGTACTTC
- TRBJ2-7 - TRBV6-5 CASTRGGGDYEQYF TGTGCCAGCACCCGAGGGGGGGGCGACTACGAGCAGTACTTC
- TRBJ2-7 - TRBV7-3 CASSLTGERYEQYF TGTGCCAGCAGCTTAACCGGGGAACGGTACGAGCAGTACTTC
- TRBJ2-7 few TRBV28 CASSLPQGWVEQYF TGTGCCAGCAGTTTACCCCAGGGGTGGGTCGAGCAGTACTTC
TRBD1 TRBJ1-1 - TRBV4-2 CASSNGDRGTNTEAFF TGTGCCAGCAGCAACGGGGACAGGGGAACGAACACTGAAGCTTTCTTT
- TRBJ2-2 - TRBV5-6 CASSLSTGLALLNTGELFF TGTGCCAGCAGCTTGTCGACTGGCCTAGCCCTTCTGAACACCGGGGAGCTGTTTTTT
TRBD2 TRBJ2-3 - TRBV28 CASNKGAGGGTQYF TGTGCCAGCAATAAAGGGGCGGGAGGTGGTACGCAGTATTTT
- TRBJ2-7 once TRBV13 CASSLGSRGHEQYF TGTGCCAGCAGCTTAGGGTCCAGGGGCCACGAGCAGTACTTC
TRBD2 TRBJ2-1 few TRBV18 CASSPRLAGANNEQFF TGTGCCAGCTCACCACGACTAGCGGGAGCTAACAATGAGCAGTTCTTC
TRBD1 TRBJ2-2 - TRBV4-1 CASSPFGTGNTGELFF TGCGCCAGCAGCCCTTTCGGGACAGGGAACACCGGGGAGCTGTTTTTT
- TRBJ2-3 - TRBV6-5 CASSSQQGTDTQYF TGTGCCAGCAGTTCACAACAGGGCACAGATACGCAGTATTTT
TRBD2 TRBJ2-7 - TRBV19 CASSIWGGEQYF TGTGCCAGTAGTATTTGGGGGGGCGAGCAGTACTTC
TRBD1 TRBJ2-7 - TRBV18 CASSRDRVPSYEQYF TGTGCCAGCTCACGGGACAGGGTCCCCTCCTACGAGCAGTACTTC
TRBD2 TRBJ2-1 - TRBV7-9 CASSAWGTSGHNEQFF TGTGCCAGCAGCGCCTGGGGGACTAGCGGACACAATGAGCAGTTCTTC
- TRBJ2-1 - TRBV15 CATSGRQHNEQFF TGTGCCACCAGCGGCCGACAGCACAATGAGCAGTTCTTC
- TRBJ2-7 - TRBV19 CAIRTGTTSQHSTGEQYF TGTGCCATACGTACAGGGACTACGAGCCAACATTCTACGGGGGAGCAGTACTTC
- TRBJ1-5 - TRBV4-1 CASSPQRNSNQPQHF TGCGCCAGCAGCCCCCAGAGGAATAGCAATCAGCCCCAGCATTTT
- TRBJ1-1 few TRBV27 CASSLWVQGYNTEAFF TGTGCCAGCAGTTTATGGGTACAGGGCTATAACACTGAAGCTTTCTTT
TRBD2 TRBJ2-1 - TRBV9 CASSVATGVGTSHREQFF TGTGCCAGCAGCGTAGCTACAGGGGTGGGGACTAGCCATAGGGAGCAGTTCTTC
- TRBJ2-3 once TRBV2 CASTRRTDTQYF TGTGCCAGCACGAGGCGCACAGATACGCAGTATTTT
- TRBJ1-3 once TRBV7-9 CSSSVDTERNTIYF TGTTCCAGCAGCGTCGACACAGAAAGAAACACCATATATTTT
- TRBJ1-3 once TRBV19 CASTPSGSGNTIYF TGTGCCAGTACCCCCAGCGGCTCTGGAAACACCATATATTTT